This T cell receptor beta chain stems from a study of T-cell memory formation after mild COVID-19. Trimming shortened V by 3 bases and J by 1 base, and 8 bases separated the two germline ends. This CDR3 has 14 amino acids. From germline, CDR1 is SGHAT and CDR2 FQNNGV. This clonotype appeared a few times. Its antigen remains unidentified. Study-wide points: Day 15 to 85 contracting clones showed balanced CD4/CD8; day 15 to 37 expanders favored CD4+. Prior to infection, memory already included some responding clones, suggesting cross-reactive memory joined.

5'RACE with constant-segment primers built TCRalpha and TCRbeta cDNA libraries with UMIs. From the 5' RACE reads, TCRdb called clonotypes with MiXCR, one entry per CDR3 protein. The repertoire holds some 300,000 distinct CDR3 sequences, with 20% to 25% as singletons. The sequence came from a man aged 18 to 30 who had mild COVID-19 (a few samples of this study predate the infection). Cell type and time point are not known. The chain couples TRBV11-2 to TRBJ2-3; the D is unclear. The sequencing input was PBMCs or a T cell subset sorted from them (not recorded which). For the CDR3, the DNA is TGTGCCAGCAGCTTCGGCAGCCGCACAGATACGCAGTATTTT. Translating it yields CASSFGSRTDTQYF.